This T cell receptor (beta chain) was profiled in a study of blood T cells in healthy people across ages. The CDR3 extends over 15 amino acids. V gave up 3 bases and J gave up 0 bases, with 12 bases separating them. The germline V gene has CDR1 LGHDT and CDR2 YNNKEL (reference sequence). The use of a sample-barcoded 5' primer and a J-beta primer mix characterized a second PCR of roughly 7 to 11 cycles. TCRdb ran MiXCR on the 5' RACE reads and lists one entry per CDR3 protein. The data hold some 920,000 distinct CDR3 sequences, with roughly 51% observed a single time. In its sample, this clonotype was seen once.

The TCR comes from a woman in her sixties or seventies in good health. What was sequenced was blood. V usage is TRBV3-1 and J usage is TRBJ2-7; D is unclear. The CDR3 loop reads CASSQQDVGSYEQYF. The CDR3 DNA reads TGTGCCAGCAGCCAGCAAGATGTCGGCTCCTACGAGCAGTACTTC.